The next 11 T cell receptor beta chains were all read from a single sample in a study of T cell repertoires in cytomegalovirus infection. TCRdb used MiXCR to reprocess the reads, holding one entry per CDR3 protein. The repertoire includes some 450,000 distinct CDR3 sequences, approximately 30% of them detected once, and roughly an eighth sits in the top ten. Input material: PBMCs. These receptors came from a human donor in good health (CMV status not recorded). Some clones in this sample may be carry-over from other donors' samples.

Regarding this clonotype: This may arise from a read error, as a much more abundant clone is one base away. V is TRBV7-4 and J is TRBJ2-1, with 8 bases identical to TRBD2. Trimming took 4 bases from V and 10 from J; bases not matched to a gene: 12. Germline values: CDR1 SGHVT, CDR2 SQSDAQ. The CDR3 length is 15 residues. The CDR3 bases are TGTGCCAGCAGCTCGCAACCCGGGGGGGGGCGCGAGCAGTTCTTC. Its translation: CASSSQPGGGREQFF.

This clonotype was seen many times. The J gene is TRBJ1-1, the V gene TRBV4-1; the match to TRBD1 covers 8 bases. The CDR3 consists of 17 residues. Losses at the gene ends were 0 bases for V and 3 bases for J; bases not matched to a gene: 9. Germline V CDR1 and CDR2: MGHRA, YSYEKL. This CDR3 reads CASSQDIWTGLDTEAFF. The DNA of the CDR3 is TGCGCCAGCAGCCAAGATATATGGACAGGGCTGGACACTGAAGCTTTCTTT.

The V and J genes are TRBV2 and TRBJ2-1; 9 bases agree with TRBD2. CDR3 size: 15 residues. Unmatched junction bases numbered 8, after V lost 3 bases and J lost 8 bases. In germline, CDR1 is SNHLY, CDR2 FYNNEI. The chain's CDR3 is CASSDEQRGVDEQFF. In DNA, the CDR3 is TGTGCCAGCAGTGATGAACAGCGGGGGGTGGATGAGCAGTTCTTC.

The chain couples TRBV18 to TRBJ2-5, with D perhaps TRBD1 or TRBD2 (5 bases each). In germline, CDR1 is KGHSH, CDR2 LQKENI. Between the trimmed V and J ends, which lost 6 bases and 5 bases, there was a span of 13 bases. The CDR3 is 13 amino acids. The CDR3 spells CASSQNGAETQYF. CDR3 DNA: TGTGCCAGCTCCCAAAACGGGGCGGAGACCCAGTACTTC.

This clonotype has only a few counts. The V and J genes are TRBV28 and TRBJ1-5, with 8 bases that match TRBD1. V lost 4 bases, J lost 6 bases, and 8 bases stayed unmatched. The CDR3 loop spans 15 amino acids. CDR1 is MDHEN, CDR2 SYDVKM, per germline. CDR3 sequence reads: CASSSPDRGPQPQHF. The CDR3 bases are TGTGCCAGCAGTTCACCTGACAGGGGCCCTCAGCCCCAGCATTTT.

This clonotype was seen ten or more times. The rearrangement uses TRBV19 and TRBJ2-2, with no clear D. CDR1 is LNHDA, CDR2 SQIVND, per germline (reference sequence). The CDR3 consists of 15 residues. V was pared by 7 bases and J by 6 bases, with 18 bases between. CDR3 residues: CASMESWRQAGELFF. CDR3 in DNA: TGTGCCAGTATGGAGTCCTGGAGACAAGCCGGGGAGCTGTTTTTT.

The rearrangement joins TRBV6-8 to TRBJ2-7; 8 positions agree with TRBD2. The CDR3 sequence is 14 residues long. Germline V CDR1 and CDR2: MNHGY, SAAAGT. V lost 9 bases, J lost 2 bases, and 9 bases stayed unmatched. The CDR3 region has the DNA TGTGCCAGACCGGGGGGGTTAAGGACCTACGAGCAGTACTTC. Its translation is CARPGGLRTYEQYF.

This clonotype was found a few times. The chain has TRBV20-1 and TRBJ2-5; D gene ambiguous. This CDR3 spans 14 amino acids. Between the trimmed V and J ends, which lost 2 bases and 3 bases, there was a span of 13 bases. The V gene's germline CDR1 is DFQATT and CDR2 SNEGSKA (reference sequence). The CDR3 region has the DNA TGCAGTGCTAGAACCGGGCCGCTCAAAGAGACCCAGTACTTC. Protein: CSARTGPLKETQYF.

This clonotype was found once. V and J are TRBV19 and TRBJ1-2; D unclear. Looked up from germline, CDR1 is LNHDA and CDR2 is SQIVND (reference sequence). Trimming left V 7 bases short and J 5 bases short, with 8 bases between. The CDR3 loop spans 11 amino acids. The CDR3 nucleotides read TGTGCCAGTACCTCACAGTATGGCTACACCTTC. It encodes CASTSQYGYTF. The complete variable domain, with remaining parts taken from reference TRBV19 and TRBJ1-2, reads DGGITQSPKYLFRKEGQNVTLSCEQNLNHDAMYWYRQDPGQGLRLIYYSQIVNDFQKGDIAEGYSVSREKKESFPLTVTSAQKNPTAFYLCASTSQYGYTFGSGTRLTVV.

Concerning this clonotype: A single base separates this from a much larger clone, so it may be a read error. The chain employs TRBV6-1 and TRBJ2-3; D is perhaps TRBD2 (6 bases). The CDR3 loop spans 13 amino acids. Germline V gene data show CDR1 as MNHNS and CDR2 as SASEGT. CDR3 nucleotide sequence: TGTGCCAGCGGGAGGTTTGTGACAGATACGCTGTATTTT. It encodes CASGRFVTDTLYF.

The J gene is TRBJ2-1, the V gene TRBV9; 7 nucleotides agree with TRBD1. CDR1 SGDLS and CDR2 YYNGEE come from the germline V gene. V gave up 1 base and J gave up 4 bases; unmatched junction bases: 8. The CDR3 is 16 residues long. CDR3 loop: CASSVNGQEKYNEQFF. DNA of the CDR3: TGTGCCAGCAGCGTAAATGGACAGGAAAAGTACAATGAGCAGTTCTTC.